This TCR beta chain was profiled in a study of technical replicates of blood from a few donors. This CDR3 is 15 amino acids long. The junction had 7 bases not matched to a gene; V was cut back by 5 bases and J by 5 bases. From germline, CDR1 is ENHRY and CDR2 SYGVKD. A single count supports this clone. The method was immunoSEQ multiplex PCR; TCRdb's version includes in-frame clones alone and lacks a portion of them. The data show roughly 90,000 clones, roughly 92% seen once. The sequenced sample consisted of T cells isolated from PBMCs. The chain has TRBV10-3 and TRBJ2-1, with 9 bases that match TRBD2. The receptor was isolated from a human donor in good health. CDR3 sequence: CAISSGRSQDNEQFF. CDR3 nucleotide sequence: TGTGCCATCAGTAGCGGGAGGTCGCAAGACAATGAGCAGTTCTTC.